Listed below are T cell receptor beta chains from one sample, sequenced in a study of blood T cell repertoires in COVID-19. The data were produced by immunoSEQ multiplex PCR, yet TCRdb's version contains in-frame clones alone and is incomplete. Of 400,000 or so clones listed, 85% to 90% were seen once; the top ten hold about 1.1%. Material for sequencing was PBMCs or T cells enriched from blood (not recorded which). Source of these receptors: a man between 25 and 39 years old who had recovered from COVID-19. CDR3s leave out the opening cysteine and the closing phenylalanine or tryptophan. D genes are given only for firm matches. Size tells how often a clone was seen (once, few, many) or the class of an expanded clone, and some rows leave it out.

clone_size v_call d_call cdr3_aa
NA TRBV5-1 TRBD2 ASSLERTSLYEQY
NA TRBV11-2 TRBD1 ASSLGVDRPTGELF
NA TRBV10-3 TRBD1 AIKGGTGSYGYT
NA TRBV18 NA ASSPGLNNEQF
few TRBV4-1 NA ASSRGVAYEQY
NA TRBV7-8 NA ASSNRETMLNSPLH
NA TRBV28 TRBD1 ASSFGTGGHYGYT
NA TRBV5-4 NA ASTLTPLEDNEQF
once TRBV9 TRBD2 ASSPAGTSPYEQY
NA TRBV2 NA ASSDLVSTQH
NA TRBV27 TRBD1 AGGQGPDGYT
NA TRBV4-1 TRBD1 ASSQSQDRAAGELF
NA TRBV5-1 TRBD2 ASSNQPGLAGGNTGELF
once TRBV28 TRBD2 ASSGLADEQF
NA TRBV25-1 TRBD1 ASSVSGQVNTGELF
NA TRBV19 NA ASSAYGGSGANVLT
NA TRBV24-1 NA ATSDFRSTGELF
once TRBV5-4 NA ASSRGGRDQPQH
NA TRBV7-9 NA ASSQTEDLNYGYT
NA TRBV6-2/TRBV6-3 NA VSSYSNARSTEAF
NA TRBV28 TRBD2 ASIERETDTQY
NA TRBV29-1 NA SGGSSYEQY
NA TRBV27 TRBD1 ASSYGQGATEAF
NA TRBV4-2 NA ASSPSGRENEQF
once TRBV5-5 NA ASSPGHSSSGANVLT
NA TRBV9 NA ASSVVFGPGAEAF
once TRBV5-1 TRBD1 ASSKGTANQPQH
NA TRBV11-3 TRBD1 ASSFTGGRATEAF
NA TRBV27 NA ASSSGQISTDTQY
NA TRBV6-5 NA AARRAGGFYEQY
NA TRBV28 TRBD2 ASSHFPIGTSGSIGELF
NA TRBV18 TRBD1 ASSPLGTGKDEKLF
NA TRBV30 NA AWSVRNLETQY
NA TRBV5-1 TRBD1 ASSRRDRGSTGELF
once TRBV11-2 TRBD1 ASSPTQGQGNTGELF
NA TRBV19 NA ASSREGPLH
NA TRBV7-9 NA ASSFKAGVGGYT
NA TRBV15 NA ATSASRLDGEQF
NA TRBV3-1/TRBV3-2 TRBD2 ASSRGQASGANEQF